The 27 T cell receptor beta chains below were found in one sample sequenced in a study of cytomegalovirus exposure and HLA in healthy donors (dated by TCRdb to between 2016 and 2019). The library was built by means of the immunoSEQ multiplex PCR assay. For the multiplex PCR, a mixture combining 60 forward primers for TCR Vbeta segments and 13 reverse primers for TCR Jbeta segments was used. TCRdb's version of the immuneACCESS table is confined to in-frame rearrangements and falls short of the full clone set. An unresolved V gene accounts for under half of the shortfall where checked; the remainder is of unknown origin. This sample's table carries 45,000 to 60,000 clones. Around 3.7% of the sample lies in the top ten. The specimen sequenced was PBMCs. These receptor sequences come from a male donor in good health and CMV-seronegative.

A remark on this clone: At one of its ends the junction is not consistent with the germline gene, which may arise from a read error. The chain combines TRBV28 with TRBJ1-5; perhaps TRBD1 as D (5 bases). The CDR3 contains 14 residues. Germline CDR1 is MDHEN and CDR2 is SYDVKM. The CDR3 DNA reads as TGTGCCAGCAGGAGCGGGGGGTTGGGGCAGCACCAGCATTTT. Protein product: CASRSGGLGQHQHF.

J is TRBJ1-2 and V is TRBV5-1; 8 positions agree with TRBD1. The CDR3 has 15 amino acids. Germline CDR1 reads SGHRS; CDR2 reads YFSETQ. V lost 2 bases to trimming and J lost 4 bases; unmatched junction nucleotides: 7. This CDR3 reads CASSFGTGPSYGYTF. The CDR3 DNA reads TGCGCCAGCAGCTTCGGGACAGGACCGTCCTATGGCTACACCTTC.

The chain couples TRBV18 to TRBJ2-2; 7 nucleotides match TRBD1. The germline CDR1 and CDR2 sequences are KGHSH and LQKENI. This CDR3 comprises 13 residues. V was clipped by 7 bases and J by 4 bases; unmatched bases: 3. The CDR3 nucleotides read TGTGCCAGCTTCCGGGACAGCACCGGGGAGCTGTTTTTT. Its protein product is CASFRDSTGELFF.

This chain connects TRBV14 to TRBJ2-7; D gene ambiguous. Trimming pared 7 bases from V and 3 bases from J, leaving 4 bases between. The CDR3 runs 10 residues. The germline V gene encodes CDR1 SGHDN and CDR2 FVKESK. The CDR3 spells CASIYYEQYF. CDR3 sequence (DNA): TGTGCCAGCATTTACTACGAGCAGTACTTC. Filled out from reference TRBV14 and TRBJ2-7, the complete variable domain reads EAGVTQFPSHSVIEKGQTVTLRCDPISGHDNLYWYRRVMGKEIKFLLHFVKESKQDESGMPNNRFLAERTGGTYSTLKVQPAELEDSGVYFCASIYYEQYFGPGTRLTVT.

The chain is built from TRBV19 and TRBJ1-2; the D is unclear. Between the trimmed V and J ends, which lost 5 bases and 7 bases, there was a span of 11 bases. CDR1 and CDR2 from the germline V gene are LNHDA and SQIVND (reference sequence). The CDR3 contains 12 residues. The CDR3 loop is CASSPPSRGYTF. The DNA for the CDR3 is TGTGCCAGTAGTCCCCCGTCCCGTGGCTACACCTTC.

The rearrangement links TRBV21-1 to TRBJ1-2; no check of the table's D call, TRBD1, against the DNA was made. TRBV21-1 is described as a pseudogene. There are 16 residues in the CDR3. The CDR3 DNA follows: TGTGCCAGCAGCAAAAGGGCAGGGGGCGCCGCCCGTGGCTACACCTTC. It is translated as CASSKRAGGAARGYTF.

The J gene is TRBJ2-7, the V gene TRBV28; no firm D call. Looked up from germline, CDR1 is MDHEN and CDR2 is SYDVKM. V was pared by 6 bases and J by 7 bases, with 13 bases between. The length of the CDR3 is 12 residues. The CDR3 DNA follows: TGTGCCAGCAGCTCGTCTACGAGTGAGCAGTACTTC. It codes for CASSSSTSEQYF.

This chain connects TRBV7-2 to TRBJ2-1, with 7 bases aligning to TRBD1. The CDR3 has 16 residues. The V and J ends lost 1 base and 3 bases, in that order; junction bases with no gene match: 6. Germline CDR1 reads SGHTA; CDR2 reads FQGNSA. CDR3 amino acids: CASSLGGGGIYNEQFF. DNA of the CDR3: TGTGCCAGCAGCTTAGGAGGGGGCGGCATCTACAATGAGCAGTTCTTC.

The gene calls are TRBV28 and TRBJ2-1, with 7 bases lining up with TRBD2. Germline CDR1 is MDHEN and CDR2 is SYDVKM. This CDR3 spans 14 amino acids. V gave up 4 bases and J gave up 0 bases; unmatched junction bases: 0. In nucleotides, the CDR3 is TGTGCCAGCAGTTGGGGGGGCTCCTACAATGAGCAGTTCTTC. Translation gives CASSWGGSYNEQFF.

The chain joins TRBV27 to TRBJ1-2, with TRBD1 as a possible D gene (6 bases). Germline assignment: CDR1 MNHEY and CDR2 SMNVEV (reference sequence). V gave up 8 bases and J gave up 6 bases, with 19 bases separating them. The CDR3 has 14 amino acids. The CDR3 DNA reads TGTGCCAGCCATCGAGGGGGGGGCAGCCATGGCTACACCTTC. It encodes CASHRGGGSHGYTF.

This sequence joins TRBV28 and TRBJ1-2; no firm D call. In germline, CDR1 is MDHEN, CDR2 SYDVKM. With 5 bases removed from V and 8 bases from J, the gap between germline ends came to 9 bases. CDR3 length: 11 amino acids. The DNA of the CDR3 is TGTGCCAGCAGTATCTCGGGGGGCTACACCTTC. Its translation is CASSISGGYTF.

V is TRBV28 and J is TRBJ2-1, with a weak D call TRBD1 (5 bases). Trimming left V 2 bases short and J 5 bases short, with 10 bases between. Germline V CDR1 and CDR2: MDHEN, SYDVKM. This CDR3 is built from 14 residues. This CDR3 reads CASSLGAGDNEQFF. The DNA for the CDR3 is TGTGCCAGCAGTTTAGGGGCAGGTGACAATGAGCAGTTCTTC.

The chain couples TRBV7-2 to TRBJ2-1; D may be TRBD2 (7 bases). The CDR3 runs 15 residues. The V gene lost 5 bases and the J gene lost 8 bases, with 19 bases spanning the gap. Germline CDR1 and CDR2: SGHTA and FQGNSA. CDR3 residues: CASSPGGQGWDEQFF. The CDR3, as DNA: TGTGCCAGCAGCCCCGGGGGGCAGGGATGGGATGAGCAGTTCTTC.

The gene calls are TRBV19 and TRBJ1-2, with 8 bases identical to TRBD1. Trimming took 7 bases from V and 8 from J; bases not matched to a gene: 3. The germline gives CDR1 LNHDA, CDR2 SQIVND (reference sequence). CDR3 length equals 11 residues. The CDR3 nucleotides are TGTGCCAGTATATCAGGGGGCGGCTACACCTTC. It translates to CASISGGGYTF.

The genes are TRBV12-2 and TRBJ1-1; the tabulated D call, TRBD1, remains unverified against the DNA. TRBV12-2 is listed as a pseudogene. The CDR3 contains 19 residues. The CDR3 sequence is CASRLARQGGVNMNTEAFF. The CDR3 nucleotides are TGTGCAAGTCGCTTAGCGCGACAGGGGGGGGTGAACATGAACACTGAAGCTTTCTTT.

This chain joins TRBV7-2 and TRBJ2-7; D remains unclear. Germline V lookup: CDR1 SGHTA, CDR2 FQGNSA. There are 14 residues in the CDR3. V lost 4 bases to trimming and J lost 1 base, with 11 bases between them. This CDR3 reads CASSWPSRSYEQYF. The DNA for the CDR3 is TGTGCCAGCAGCTGGCCTAGTCGGTCCTACGAGCAGTACTTC. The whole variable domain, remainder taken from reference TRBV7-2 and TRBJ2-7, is GAGVSQSPSNKVTEKGKDVELRCDPISGHTALYWYRQSLGQGLEFLIYFQGNSAPDKSGLPSDRFSAERTGGSVSTLTIQRTQQEDSAVYLCASSWPSRSYEQYFGPGTRLTVT.

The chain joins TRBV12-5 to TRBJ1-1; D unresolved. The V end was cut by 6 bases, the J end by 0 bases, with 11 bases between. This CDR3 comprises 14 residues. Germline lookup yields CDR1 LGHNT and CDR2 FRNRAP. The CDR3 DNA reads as TGTGCTAGTGGGCGCGGGTCCGTGAACACTGAAGCTTTCTTT. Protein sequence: CASGRGSVNTEAFF.

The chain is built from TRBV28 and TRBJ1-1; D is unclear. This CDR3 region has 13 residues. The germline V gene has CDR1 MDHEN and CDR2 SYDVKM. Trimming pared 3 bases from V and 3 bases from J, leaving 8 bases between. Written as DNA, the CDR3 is TGTGCCAGCAGTTTGCCTACTGACACTGAAGCTTTCTTT. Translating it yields CASSLPTDTEAFF.

The CDR3 DNA is TGTGCCATTAACACAGGTTCCAATCAGCCCCAGCATTTT. Its protein is CAINTGSNQPQHF. The V call is TRBV28, the J call TRBJ1-5; D may be TRBD1 (5 bases). The CDR3 extends over 13 amino acids. Trimming shortened V by 10 bases and J by 3 bases, and 13 bases separated the two germline ends. Germline CDR1 is MDHEN and CDR2 is SYDVKM.

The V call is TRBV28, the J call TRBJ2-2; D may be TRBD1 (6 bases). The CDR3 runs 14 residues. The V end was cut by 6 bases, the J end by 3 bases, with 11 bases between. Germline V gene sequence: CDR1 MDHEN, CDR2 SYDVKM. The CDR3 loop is CASSQNRDTGELFF. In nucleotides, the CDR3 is TGTGCCAGCAGCCAAAACAGGGACACCGGGGAGCTGTTTTTT.

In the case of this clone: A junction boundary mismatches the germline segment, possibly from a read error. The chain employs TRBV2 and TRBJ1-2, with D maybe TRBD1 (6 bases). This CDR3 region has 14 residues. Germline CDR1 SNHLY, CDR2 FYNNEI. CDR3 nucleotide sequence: TGTGCCAGCAGCCCACAGGGAGAGAACTTTGGCTACACCTTC. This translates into CASSPQGENFGYTF.

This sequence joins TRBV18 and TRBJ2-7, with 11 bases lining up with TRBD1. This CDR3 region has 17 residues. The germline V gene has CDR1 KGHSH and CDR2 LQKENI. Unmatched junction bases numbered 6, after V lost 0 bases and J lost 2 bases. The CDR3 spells CASSPPGQGESAYEQYF. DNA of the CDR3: TGTGCCAGCTCACCACCGGGACAGGGGGAAAGCGCCTACGAGCAGTACTTC.

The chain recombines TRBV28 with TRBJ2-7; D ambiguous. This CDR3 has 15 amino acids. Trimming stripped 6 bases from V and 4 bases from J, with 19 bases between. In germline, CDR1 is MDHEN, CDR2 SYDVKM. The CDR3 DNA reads TGTGCCAGCAGCCTACCGGGTCTTGCCCCTTACGAGCAGTACTTC. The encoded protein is CASSLPGLAPYEQYF.

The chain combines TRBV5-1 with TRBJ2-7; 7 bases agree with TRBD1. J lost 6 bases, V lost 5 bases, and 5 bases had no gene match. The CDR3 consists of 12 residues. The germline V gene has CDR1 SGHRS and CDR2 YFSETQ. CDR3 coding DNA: TGCGCCAGCAGTCCCACAGGGGCCGAGCAGTACTTC. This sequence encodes CASSPTGAEQYF.

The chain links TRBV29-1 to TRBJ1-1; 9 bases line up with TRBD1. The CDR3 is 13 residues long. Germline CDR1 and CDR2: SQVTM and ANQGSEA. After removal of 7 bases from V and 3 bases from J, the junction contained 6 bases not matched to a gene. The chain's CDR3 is CSAGQGKDTEAFF. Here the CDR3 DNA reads TGCAGCGCCGGACAGGGGAAGGACACTGAAGCTTTCTTT.

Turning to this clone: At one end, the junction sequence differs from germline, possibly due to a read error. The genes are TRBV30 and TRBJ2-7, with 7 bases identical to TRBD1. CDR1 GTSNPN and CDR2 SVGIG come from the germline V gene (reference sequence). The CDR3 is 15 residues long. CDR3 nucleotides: TGTGCCGGGAGTGTAAAGGGGGCTCTAGCCTACGAGCAGTACTTC. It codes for CAGSVKGALAYEQYF.

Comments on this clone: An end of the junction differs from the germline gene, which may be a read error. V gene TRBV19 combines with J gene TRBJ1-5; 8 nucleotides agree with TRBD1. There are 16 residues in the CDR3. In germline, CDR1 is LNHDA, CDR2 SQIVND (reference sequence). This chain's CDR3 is CASSDRDRLTNQHQHF. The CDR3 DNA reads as TGTGCCAGTAGTGACCGGGACAGGCTAACTAATCAGCACCAGCATTTT.